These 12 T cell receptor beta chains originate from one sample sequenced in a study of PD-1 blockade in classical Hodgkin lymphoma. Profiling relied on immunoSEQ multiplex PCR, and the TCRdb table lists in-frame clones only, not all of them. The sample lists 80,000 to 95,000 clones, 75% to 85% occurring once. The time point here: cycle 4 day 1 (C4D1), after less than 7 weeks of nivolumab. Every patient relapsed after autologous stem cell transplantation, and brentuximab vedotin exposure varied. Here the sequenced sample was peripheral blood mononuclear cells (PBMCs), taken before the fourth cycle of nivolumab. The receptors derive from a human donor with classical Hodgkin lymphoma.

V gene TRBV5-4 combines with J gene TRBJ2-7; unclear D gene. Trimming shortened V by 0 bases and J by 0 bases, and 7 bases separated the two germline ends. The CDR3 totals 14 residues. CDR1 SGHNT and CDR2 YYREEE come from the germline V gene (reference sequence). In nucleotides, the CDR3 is TGTGCCAGCAGCTTGGAGCCCTCCTCCTACGAGCAGTACTTC. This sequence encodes CASSLEPSSYEQYF.

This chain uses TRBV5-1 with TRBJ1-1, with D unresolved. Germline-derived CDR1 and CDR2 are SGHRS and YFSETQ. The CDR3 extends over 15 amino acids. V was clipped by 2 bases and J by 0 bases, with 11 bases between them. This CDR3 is CASSFRPGVNTEAFF. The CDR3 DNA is TGCGCCAGCAGCTTCCGACCGGGAGTGAACACTGAAGCTTTCTTT.

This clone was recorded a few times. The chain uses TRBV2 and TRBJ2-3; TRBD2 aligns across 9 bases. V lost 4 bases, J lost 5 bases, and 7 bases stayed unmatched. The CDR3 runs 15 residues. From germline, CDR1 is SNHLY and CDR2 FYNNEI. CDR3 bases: TGTGCCAGCAGTGGGGAACTAGCGGGTAGAGATACGCAGTATTTT. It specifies CASSGELAGRDTQYF.

CDR3 DNA: TGTGCCAGCAGCTTGCACTCCTACGAGCAGTACTTC. The encoded protein is CASSLHSYEQYF. The chain recombines TRBV5-4 with TRBJ2-5; D is undetermined. The J call is uncertain, as TRBJ2-7 better fits the DNA end. Germline V lookup: CDR1 SGHNT, CDR2 YYREEE (reference sequence). The CDR3 extends over 12 amino acids.

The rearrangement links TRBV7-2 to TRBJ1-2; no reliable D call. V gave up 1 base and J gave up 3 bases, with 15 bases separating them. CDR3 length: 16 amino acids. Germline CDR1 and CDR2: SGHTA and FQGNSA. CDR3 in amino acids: CASSLDWARTDYGYTF. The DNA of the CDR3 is TGTGCCAGCAGCTTAGACTGGGCAAGGACCGACTATGGCTACACCTTC. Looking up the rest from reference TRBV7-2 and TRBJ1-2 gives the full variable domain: GAGVSQSPSNKVTEKGKDVELRCDPISGHTALYWYRQSLGQGLEFLIYFQGNSAPDKSGLPSDRFSAERTGGSVSTLTIQRTQQEDSAVYLCASSLDWARTDYGYTFGSGTRLTVV.

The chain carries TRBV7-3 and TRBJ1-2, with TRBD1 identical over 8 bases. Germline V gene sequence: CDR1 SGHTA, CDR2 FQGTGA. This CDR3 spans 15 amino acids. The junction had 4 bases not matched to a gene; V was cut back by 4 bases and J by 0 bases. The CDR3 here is CASSSTGDSNYGYTF. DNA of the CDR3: TGTGCCAGCAGCTCGACAGGGGACTCTAACTATGGCTACACCTTC.

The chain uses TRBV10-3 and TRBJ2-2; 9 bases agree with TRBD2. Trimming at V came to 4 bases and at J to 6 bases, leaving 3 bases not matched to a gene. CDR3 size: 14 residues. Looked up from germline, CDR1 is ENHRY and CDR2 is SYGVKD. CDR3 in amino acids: CAISAGTSPGELFF. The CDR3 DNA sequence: TGTGCCATCAGTGCCGGGACTAGCCCCGGGGAGCTGTTTTTT.

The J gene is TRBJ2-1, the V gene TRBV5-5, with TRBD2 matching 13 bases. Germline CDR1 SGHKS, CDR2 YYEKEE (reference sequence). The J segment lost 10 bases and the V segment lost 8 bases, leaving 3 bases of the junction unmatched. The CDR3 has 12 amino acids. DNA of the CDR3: TGTGCCAGTCAACTAGCGGGAGGGGAGCAGTTCTTC. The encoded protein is CASQLAGGEQFF.

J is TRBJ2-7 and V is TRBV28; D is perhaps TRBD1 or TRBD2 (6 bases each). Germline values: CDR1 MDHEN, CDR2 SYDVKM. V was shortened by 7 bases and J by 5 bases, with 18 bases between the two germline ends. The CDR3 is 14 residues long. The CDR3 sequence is CASTLGGDRDEQYF. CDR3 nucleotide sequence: TGTGCCAGCACCCTGGGGGGCGATCGGGACGAGCAGTACTTC.

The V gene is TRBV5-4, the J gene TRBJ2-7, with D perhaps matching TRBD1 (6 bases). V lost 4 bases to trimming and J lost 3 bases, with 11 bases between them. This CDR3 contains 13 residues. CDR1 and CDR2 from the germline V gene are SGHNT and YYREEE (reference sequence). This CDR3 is CASSKDRDYEQYF. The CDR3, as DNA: TGTGCCAGCAGCAAGGACAGAGACTACGAGCAGTACTTC.

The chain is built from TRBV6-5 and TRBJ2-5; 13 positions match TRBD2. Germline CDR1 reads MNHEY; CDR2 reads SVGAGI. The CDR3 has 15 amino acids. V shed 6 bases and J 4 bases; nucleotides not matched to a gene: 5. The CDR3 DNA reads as TGTGCCAGCAGGGGAGGACTAGCGGGAGCAGAGACCCAGTACTTC. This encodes CASRGGLAGAETQYF.

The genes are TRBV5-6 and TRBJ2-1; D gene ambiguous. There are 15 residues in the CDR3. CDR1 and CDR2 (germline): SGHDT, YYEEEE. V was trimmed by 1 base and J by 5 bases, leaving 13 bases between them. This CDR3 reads CASSLWTRAHNEQFF. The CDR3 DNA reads TGTGCCAGCAGCTTGTGGACCCGAGCTCACAATGAGCAGTTCTTC.